This TCR beta chain was recovered during a study of CD8+ T cells in alopecia areata. Remarks on this clone: Genes and germline are mouse. The CDR3 goes on 4 residues after the read ends, and that part is filled in from the germline J gene.

This CDR3 comprises 14 residues. The V and J ends lost 3 bases and 2 bases, in that order; junction bases with no gene match: 2. The germline V gene encodes CDR1 LGHNA and CDR2 YNLKQL (reference sequence). Extracted from the samples, RNA was reverse transcribed into cDNA to serve as the sequencing template. Data came from immunoSEQ multiplex PCR; TCRdb stores just in-frame clones and leaves some out. The sample contains about 270,000 clones, none of them singletons. The study sorted pooled cutaneous lymph node cells by CD4, CD8alpha, NKG2D, NKG2ACE and other markers. Material: CD4+ T cells sorted from a lymph node. The clonotype originates from a C3H/HeJ mouse with alopecia areata. The strain's MHC: H2-k. This chain joins TRBV5 and TRBJ2-7; 9 bases agree with TRBD2. This chain's CDR3 is CASSHDWGTYEQYF. The sequenced part of the CDR3 DNA is TGTGCCAGCAGCCATGACTGGGGGACCTAT.